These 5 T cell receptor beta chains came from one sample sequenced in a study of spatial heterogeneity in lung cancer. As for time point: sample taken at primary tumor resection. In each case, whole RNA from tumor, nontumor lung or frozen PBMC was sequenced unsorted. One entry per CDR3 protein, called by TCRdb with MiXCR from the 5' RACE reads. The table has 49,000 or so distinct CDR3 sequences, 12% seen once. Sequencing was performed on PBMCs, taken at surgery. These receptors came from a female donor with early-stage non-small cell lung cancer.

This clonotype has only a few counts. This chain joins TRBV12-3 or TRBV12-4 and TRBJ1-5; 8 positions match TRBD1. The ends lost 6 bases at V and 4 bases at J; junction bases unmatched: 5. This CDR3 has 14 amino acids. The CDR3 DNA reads TGTGCCAGCAGAACCCAGGGGGCAAATCAGCCCCAGCATTTT. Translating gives CASRTQGANQPQHF.

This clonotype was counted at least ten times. CDR3 amino acids: CASSYSVVSYNSPLHF. The CDR3 DNA reads TGTGCCAGCAGTTACTCCGTCGTTTCCTATAATTCACCCCTCCACTTT. The chain recombines TRBV6-2 or TRBV6-3 with TRBJ1-6; no clear D gene. The CDR3 is 16 residues long. V shed 0 bases and J shed 1 base, with 7 bases lying between them. The germline V gene has CDR1 MNHEY and CDR2 SVGEGT.

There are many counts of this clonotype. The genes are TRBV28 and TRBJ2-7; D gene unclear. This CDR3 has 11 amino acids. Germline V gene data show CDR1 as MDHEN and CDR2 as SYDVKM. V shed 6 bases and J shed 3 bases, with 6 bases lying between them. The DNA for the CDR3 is TGTGCCAGCAGCTCTCACTACGAGCAGTACTTC. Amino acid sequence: CASSSHYEQYF.

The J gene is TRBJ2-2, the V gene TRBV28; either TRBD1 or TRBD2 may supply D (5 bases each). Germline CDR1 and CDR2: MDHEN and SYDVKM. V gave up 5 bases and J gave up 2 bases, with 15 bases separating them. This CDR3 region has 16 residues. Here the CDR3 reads CASSPPGQTNTGELFF. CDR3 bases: TGTGCCAGCAGTCCCCCGGGGCAGACAAACACCGGGGAGCTGTTTTTT.

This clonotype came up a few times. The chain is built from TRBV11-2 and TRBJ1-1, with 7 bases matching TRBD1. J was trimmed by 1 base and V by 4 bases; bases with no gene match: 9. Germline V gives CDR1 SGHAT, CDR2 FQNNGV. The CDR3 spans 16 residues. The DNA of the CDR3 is TGTGCCAGCAGCTCCGGACAGGTCCTAGCGAACACTGAAGCTTTCTTT. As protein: CASSSGQVLANTEAFF. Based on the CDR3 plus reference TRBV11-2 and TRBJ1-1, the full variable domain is EAGVAQSPRYKIIEKRQSVAFWCNPISGHATLYWYQQILGQGPKLLIQFQNNGVVDDSQLPKDRFSAERLKGVDSTLKIQPAKLEDSAVYLCASSSGQVLANTEAFFGQGTRLTVV.